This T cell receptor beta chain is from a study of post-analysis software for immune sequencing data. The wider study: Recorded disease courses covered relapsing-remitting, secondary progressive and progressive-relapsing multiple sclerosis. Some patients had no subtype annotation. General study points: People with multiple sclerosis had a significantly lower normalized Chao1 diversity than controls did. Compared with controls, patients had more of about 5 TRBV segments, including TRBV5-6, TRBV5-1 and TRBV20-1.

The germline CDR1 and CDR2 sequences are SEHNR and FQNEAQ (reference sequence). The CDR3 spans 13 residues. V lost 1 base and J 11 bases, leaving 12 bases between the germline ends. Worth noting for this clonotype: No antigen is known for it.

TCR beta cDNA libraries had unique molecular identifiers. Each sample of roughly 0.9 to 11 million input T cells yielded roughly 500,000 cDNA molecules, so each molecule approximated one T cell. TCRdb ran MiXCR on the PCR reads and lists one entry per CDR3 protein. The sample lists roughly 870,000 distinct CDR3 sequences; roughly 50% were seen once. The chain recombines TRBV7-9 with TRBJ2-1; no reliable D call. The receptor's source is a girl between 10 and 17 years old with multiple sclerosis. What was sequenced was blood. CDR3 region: CASSLELSSQQFF. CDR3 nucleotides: TGTGCCAGCAGCTTAGAACTGTCCTCCCAGCAGTTCTTC.